The clone carrying this T cell receptor beta chain was detected a few times. Its antigen is not known. These data come from a study of cytomegalovirus exposure and HLA in healthy donors. This CDR3 has 16 amino acids. Germline lookup yields CDR1 SGHRS and CDR2 YFSETQ. Trimming removed 0 bases at V and 4 bases at J, with 11 bases between. Broader study findings: Judged likely to be a sequencing artifact was a cluster of highly shared sequence variants. Researchers reported in a later analysis that a missense DCLRE1C variant was tied to TCR beta V- and J-gene trimming.

The PCR was carried out with 60 Vbeta primers and 13 Jbeta primers. Authors' methods: An analysis performed later counted 60 million to 90 million unique TCR beta chains (around 9.9 million of them shared). TCRdb keeps only in-frame clones here, not all; method: immunoSEQ multiplex PCR. The V and J calls and the clone size are those of that table, but D and trimming were determined from the DNA. Of some 170,000 clones listed, 8.5% to 10% are singletons. The sequenced sample consisted of PBMCs. This chain connects TRBV5-1 to TRBJ2-6, with D unresolved. The clonotype was recovered from a woman aged 25 to 45 in good health and CMV-seropositive. The CDR3 sequence: CASSLGRAIGANVLTF. Here the CDR3 DNA reads TGCGCCAGCAGCTTGGGGAGAGCCATCGGGGCCAACGTCCTGACTTTC.